These 30 T cell receptor beta chains came from one sample sequenced in a study of brain T cells in children with intractable seizures. The assay was immunoSEQ multiplex PCR, and TCRdb's table has in-frame clones only and misses some. The table lists about 340,000 clones, 93% of them singletons. Time point described: blood from clinic visit 5 months post-surgery; TSC patient then seizure free. The sample consisted of peripheral blood, taken roughly 5 months after surgery. Receptors were obtained from a boy less than two years old with tuberous sclerosis and intractable seizures.

The chain links TRBV6-5 to TRBJ1-2; 9 positions agree with TRBD1. Trimming cost V 1 base and J 4 bases; bases outside gene matches: 7. Germline values: CDR1 MNHEY, CDR2 SVGAGI. The CDR3 sequence is 16 residues long. The CDR3 loop is CASSYLTGGSGYGYTF. In DNA, the CDR3 is TGTGCCAGCAGTTACTTAACAGGGGGCTCGGGCTATGGCTACACCTTC.

The V gene is TRBV9, the J gene TRBJ2-5; 8 nucleotides line up with TRBD2. V lost 4 bases and J lost 5; bases outside the gene matches: 10. The CDR3 has 15 amino acids. Germline lookup yields CDR1 SGDLS and CDR2 YYNGEE. The CDR3 DNA follows: TGTGCCAGCAGCCCCACCGGGACTAGTGATGAGACCCAGTACTTC. It translates to CASSPTGTSDETQYF.

J is TRBJ2-3 and V is TRBV7-9, with 13 bases aligning to TRBD2. Losses at the gene ends were 7 bases for V and 8 bases for J; bases not matched to a gene: 9. The CDR3 extends over 15 amino acids. The germline CDR1 and CDR2 sequences are SEHNR and FQNEAQ (reference sequence). The CDR3 nucleotides read TGTGCCAGCAACCGGGGACTAGCGGGGAGGGGTACGCAGTATTTT. This translates into CASNRGLAGRGTQYF.

Only one count was recorded for this clone. The genes are TRBV6-5 and TRBJ1-1; TRBD1 agrees at 8 bases. V shed 6 bases and J 1 base; nucleotides not matched to a gene: 4. The CDR3 runs 14 residues. Germline lookup yields CDR1 MNHEY and CDR2 SVGAGI. DNA for the CDR3: TGTGCCAGCAGAGGGACAGGAACGAACACTGAAGCTTTCTTT. Its translation is CASRGTGTNTEAFF.

CDR3 nucleotides: TGTGCCAGCAGCTTGGCCGAGACTTGCGGGGGGCCGGGTTGCGAGCAGTACTTC. Its translation is CASSLAETCGGPGCEQYF. The V and J genes are TRBV11-3 and TRBJ2-7; 8 bases map to TRBD2. The germline V gene encodes CDR1 SGHNT and CDR2 YENEEA. Unmatched junction bases numbered 19, after V lost 3 bases and J lost 6 bases. The CDR3 extends over 18 amino acids.

On this clone itself: Relative to the germline gene, one junction end is altered; a read error may explain this. The chain joins TRBV20-1 to TRBJ1-1, with 9 bases aligning to TRBD1. Germline V CDR1 and CDR2: DFQATT, SNEGSKA (reference sequence). This CDR3 comprises 17 residues. The CDR3 coding sequence is TGCAGCGCTAGTTTGGGACAGGGCAGGGCTTCCACTGCTGAAGCTTTCTTT. Its translation is CSASLGQGRASTAEAFF.

V gene TRBV5-4 combines with J gene TRBJ2-7, with a weak D call TRBD2 (5 bases). The CDR3 runs to 11 residues. Trimming shortened V by 0 bases and J by 7 bases, and 5 bases separated the two germline ends. Germline assignment: CDR1 SGHNT and CDR2 YYREEE (reference sequence). This CDR3 reads CASSLGREQYF. The CDR3 region has the DNA TGTGCCAGCAGCTTGGGGAGGGAGCAGTACTTC.

In this sample, this clone turned up once. The chain links TRBV3-1 (or the pseudogene TRBV3-2) to TRBJ2-3, with D unresolved. Germline CDR1 and CDR2: LGHDT and YNNKEL (reference sequence). The CDR3 length is 13 residues. V lost 6 bases and J 1 base, leaving 8 bases between the germline ends. CDR3 protein: CASSFQGTDTQYF. The CDR3 DNA is TGTGCCAGCAGTTTTCAGGGCACAGATACGCAGTATTTT.

In this sample, this clone turned up once. The rearrangement uses TRBV30 and TRBJ2-1, with 8 bases lining up with TRBD1. The CDR3 has 17 residues. Germline-derived CDR1 and CDR2 are GTSNPN and SVGIG (reference sequence). The J segment lost 0 bases and the V segment lost 3 bases, leaving 10 bases of the junction unmatched. This CDR3 reads CAWRGRRGPSSYNEQFF. The DNA for the CDR3 is TGTGCCTGGAGAGGGCGCAGGGGGCCAAGCTCCTACAATGAGCAGTTCTTC.

CDR3 in DNA: TGTGCCAGCCTCCCGGGTCGGACAAATGAGCAGTTCTTC. Protein sequence: CASLPGRTNEQFF. The V gene is TRBV12-3 or TRBV12-4, the J gene TRBJ2-1; D perhaps matches TRBD1 (5 bases). The CDR3 consists of 13 residues. V lost 8 bases, J lost 7 bases, and 15 bases lay in between.

The CDR3 sequence is CASSLEGGLYEQYF. CDR3 bases: TGTGCCAGCAGCTTAGAGGGAGGGCTCTACGAGCAGTACTTC. V usage is TRBV7-8 and J usage is TRBJ2-7, with TRBD2 identical over 7 bases. Trimming cost V 1 base and J 3 bases; bases outside gene matches: 3. This CDR3 has 14 residues. The germline CDR1 and CDR2 sequences are SGHVS and FQNEAQ.

The V gene is TRBV6-5, the J gene TRBJ1-6; 8 positions match TRBD1. Germline V gives CDR1 MNHEY, CDR2 SVGAGI. The CDR3 length is 16 residues. V shed 3 bases and J 5 bases; nucleotides not matched to a gene: 6. The CDR3 region has the DNA TGTGCCAGCAGTTATGGACAGGGTTGGGATAATTCACCCCTCCACTTT. This gives the protein CASSYGQGWDNSPLHF.

V and J are TRBV5-8 and TRBJ2-3; maybe TRBD2 (6 bases). Germline V CDR1 and CDR2: SGHTS, YDEGEE. With 1 base removed from V and 0 bases from J, the gap between germline ends came to 9 bases. This CDR3 region has 15 residues. CDR3 bases: TGTGCCAGCAGCTTGATCCTAGCGAGCACAGATACGCAGTATTTT. Translation: CASSLILASTDTQYF.

A remark on this clone: At the DNA level, this CDR3 is encoded by other sequences in the same sample as well. This chain uses TRBV29-1 with TRBJ2-7; 10 nucleotides match TRBD1. V was pared by 4 bases and J by 2 bases, with 2 bases of the junction left unmatched. CDR3 size: 13 residues. CDR1 is SQVTM and CDR2 is ANQGSEA in the germline V gene. The CDR3 is CSVGGQGAYEQYF. Written as DNA, the CDR3 is TGCAGCGTTGGCGGACAGGGGGCCTACGAGCAGTACTTC.

V is TRBV30 and J is TRBJ2-3, with 12 bases matching TRBD2. The CDR3 extends over 21 amino acids. The V gene's germline CDR1 is GTSNPN and CDR2 SVGIG (reference sequence). Trimming took 0 bases from V and 8 from J; bases not matched to a gene: 24. CDR3 nucleotide sequence: TGTGCCTGGAGTGTACTTTTTGGCCAAACCCCGACTAGCGGGAGTCAAGGTACGCAGTATTTT. Translated: CAWSVLFGQTPTSGSQGTQYF.

This rearrangement joins TRBV6-5 to TRBJ1-2; TRBD1 matches at 8 bases. Germline V gives CDR1 MNHEY, CDR2 SVGAGI. The CDR3 contains 14 residues. V was pared by 4 bases and J by 11 bases, with 12 bases of the junction left unmatched. CDR3 in DNA: TGTGCCAGCAGTTGGATCGGACAGGGCCGCGGGTACACCTTC. Protein: CASSWIGQGRGYTF.

This chain links TRBV18 with TRBJ2-7; TRBD1 might be the D (5 bases). The CDR3 loop spans 12 amino acids. Germline lookup yields CDR1 KGHSH and CDR2 LQKENI. V dropped 3 bases and J dropped 4 bases, with 7 bases sitting between them. CDR3 DNA sequence: TGTGCCAGCTCACCGGACAAGTACGAGCAGTACTTC. Amino acid sequence: CASSPDKYEQYF.

The chain employs TRBV18 and TRBJ2-7; no clear D. Germline CDR1 and CDR2: KGHSH and LQKENI. The CDR3 is 14 amino acids. Between the trimmed V and J ends, which lost 2 bases and 1 base, there was a span of 9 bases. CDR3 region: CASSPTASSYEQYF. The DNA for the CDR3 is TGTGCCAGCTCACCAACAGCAAGTTCCTACGAGCAGTACTTC.

This clone was counted once. The V gene is TRBV20-1, the J gene TRBJ1-5; 7 bases are a match to TRBD1. V lost 3 bases to trimming and J lost 0 bases; unmatched junction nucleotides: 11. This CDR3 region has 17 residues. Germline CDR1 DFQATT, CDR2 SNEGSKA (reference sequence). The DNA for the CDR3 is TGCAGTGCTAGTAGGGACAGCGTCGTGGGTAGCAATCAGCCCCAGCATTTT. Translating gives CSASRDSVVGSNQPQHF.

The V call is TRBV2, the J call TRBJ2-2; tentative D call: TRBD1 (6 bases). The CDR3 length is 13 residues. In germline, CDR1 is SNHLY, CDR2 FYNNEI. Trimming pared 4 bases from V and 5 bases from J, leaving 8 bases between. The CDR3 sequence is CASSAQGTGELFF. The CDR3 DNA is TGTGCCAGCAGTGCGCAGGGGACCGGGGAGCTGTTTTTT.

The chain combines TRBV5-1 with TRBJ2-5; no clear D gene. The germline gives CDR1 SGHRS, CDR2 YFSETQ. There are 12 residues in the CDR3. The V gene lost 4 bases and the J gene lost 5 bases, with 9 bases spanning the gap. The CDR3 here is CASSHSEETQYF. As DNA, the CDR3 is TGCGCCAGCAGCCACAGTGAGGAGACCCAGTACTTC. Supplemented by reference TRBV5-1 and TRBJ2-5, the full variable domain reads KAGVTQTPRYLIKTRGQQVTLSCSPISGHRSVSWYQQTPGQGLQFLFEYFSETQRNKGNFPGRFSGRQFSNSRSEMNVSTLELGDSALYLCASSHSEETQYFGPGTRLLVL.

The gene calls are TRBV7-2 and TRBJ2-3, with 9 bases that match TRBD2. Germline V gives CDR1 SGHTA, CDR2 FQGNSA. This CDR3 is 15 amino acids long. J was trimmed by 2 bases and V by 5 bases; bases with no gene match: 5. DNA for the CDR3: TGTGCCAGCAGCGTGACTAGCGGAGCCACAGATACGCAGTATTTT. It specifies CASSVTSGATDTQYF.

The rearrangement links TRBV4-2 to TRBJ2-1; TRBD2 matches 9 bases. The CDR3 consists of 14 residues. V shed 3 bases and J 10 bases; nucleotides not matched to a gene: 7. Germline V lookup: CDR1 LGHNA, CDR2 YNFKEQ. The CDR3 sequence: CASSHLRGGREQFF. The DNA for the CDR3 is TGTGCCAGCAGCCATCTGCGGGGGGGCCGCGAGCAGTTCTTC.

V usage is TRBV5-1 and J usage is TRBJ2-7; D is unclear. Per the germline V gene, CDR1 is SGHRS and CDR2 is YFSETQ. The CDR3 length is 13 residues. Trimming removed 1 base from V and 2 bases from J, with 7 bases in between. The CDR3 loop reads CASSLTATYEQYF. CDR3 coding DNA: TGCGCCAGCAGCTTGACAGCTACCTACGAGCAGTACTTC.

The rearrangement joins TRBV18 to TRBJ1-1; 9 nucleotides match TRBD1. The CDR3 is 16 residues long. Germline CDR1 reads KGHSH; CDR2 reads LQKENI. V shed 3 bases, J shed 3 bases, and the junction held 8 bases outside the gene matches. The CDR3 region is CASSPERQGVDTEAFF. In nucleotides, the CDR3 is TGTGCCAGCTCACCCGAACGACAGGGGGTGGACACTGAAGCTTTCTTT.

V gene TRBV12-2 combines with J gene TRBJ1-1. TRBV12-2 is shown as a pseudogene. The CDR3 is made up of 13 amino acids. CDR3 DNA sequence: TGTGCAAGTCGCTTACAGGGAGGGACTGAAGCTTTCTTT. Encoded protein: CASRLQGGTEAFF.

The J gene is TRBJ1-6, the V gene TRBV5-1; D not certain. CDR1 SGHRS and CDR2 YFSETQ come from the germline V gene. The CDR3 loop spans 14 amino acids. V lost 4 bases and J lost 4, with 9 bases in between. This chain's CDR3 is CASSVDTYNSPLHF. The CDR3 bases are TGCGCCAGCAGCGTTGACACTTATAATTCACCCCTCCACTTT.

The rearrangement uses TRBV24-1 and TRBJ1-5; D might be TRBD1 (6 bases). V lost 0 bases to trimming and J lost 1 base, with 9 bases between them. The CDR3 sequence is 16 residues long. Germline V CDR1 and CDR2: KGHDR, SFDVKD. The CDR3 is CATSDLPQGSNQPQHF. The CDR3 coding sequence is TGTGCCACCAGTGATTTGCCACAGGGCAGCAATCAGCCCCAGCATTTT.

The chain has TRBV14 and TRBJ1-6; D uncertain. Germline V gene data show CDR1 as SGHDN and CDR2 as FVKESK. Trimming took off 1 base at V and 3 bases at J, with 7 bases between the two ends. The CDR3 is 15 residues long. The CDR3, as DNA: TGTGCCAGCAGCCAAGGGATAAACTATAATTCACCCCTCCACTTT. This gives the protein CASSQGINYNSPLHF.

This sequence joins TRBV11-2 and TRBJ2-7; 8 positions agree with TRBD1. CDR1 and CDR2 from the germline V gene are SGHAT and FQNNGV. The V and J ends lost 5 bases and 3 bases, in that order; junction bases with no gene match: 9. CDR3 length: 15 residues. The CDR3 DNA reads as TGTGCCAGCAGCCCAGCGAGAGACAGGGGCTACGAGCAGTACTTC. It specifies CASSPARDRGYEQYF. Complete variable domain (other parts from reference TRBV11-2 and TRBJ2-7): EAGVAQSPRYKIIEKRQSVAFWCNPISGHATLYWYQQILGQGPKLLIQFQNNGVVDDSQLPKDRFSAERLKGVDSTLKIQPAKLEDSAVYLCASSPARDRGYEQYFGPGTRLTVT.